This T cell receptor (beta chain) emerged from a study of cytomegalovirus exposure and HLA in healthy donors. Study-wide findings and caveats: Immune exposure information available was restricted to CMV serostatus.

At collection, donors were nominally healthy, but unrecorded immune exposures were probable. 60 Vbeta and 13 Jbeta primers were used in PCR. Profiled with immunoSEQ multiplex PCR; TCRdb holds only in-frame clones, not every one. The data contain fewer than 150,000 clones, 60% to 85% of them singletons. This clone was seen once. Its antigen is undetermined. The CDR3 has 17 amino acids. V dropped 7 bases and J dropped 5; count of bases not matched to a gene: 19. Germline V gene data show CDR1 as SGHVS and CDR2 as FQNEAQ. The chain employs TRBV7-8 and TRBJ2-5; 7 positions match TRBD2. Sequenced sample: PBMCs. The receptor was derived from a male donor in good health and CMV-seronegative. The CDR3 DNA reads as TGTGCCAGCACCCGATCCGGGAGGAGAGGGCCTTGGGAGACCCAGTACTTC. Translation: CASTRSGRRGPWETQYF. Variable domain in full (rest from reference TRBV7-8 and TRBJ2-5): GAGVSQSPRYKVAKRGQDVALRCDPISGHVSLFWYQQALGQGPEFLTYFQNEAQLDKSGLPSDRFFAERPEGSVSTLKIQRTQQEDSAVYLCASTRSGRRGPWETQYFGPGTRLLVL.